This TCR beta chain was sequenced for a study of T cell responses to AZD1222 COVID-19 vaccine. As for the study in general: Second-dose recipients at about 4 or about 12 weeks were treated as one pooled group.

Worth noting for this clone: The antigen is not known.

Whole-study results and caveats: A mostly white British donor set with more females was recruited, and clonal diversity was possibly underestimated. When two AZD1222 doses had been given, Spike-specific TCR breadth and depth rose.

Method: immunoSEQ multiplex PCR; TCRdb's copy keeps in-frame clones and lacks some. The repertoire consists of about 110,000 clones, with roughly nine tenths occurring once and the leading ten covering about 3%. Germline V lookup: CDR1 MDHEN, CDR2 SYDVKM. Between the trimmed V and J ends, which lost 4 bases and 6 bases, there was a span of 7 bases. The CDR3 covers 12 residues. This clonotype was sampled from an adult in good health. This material consisted of peripheral blood, taken on day 0 of AZD1222 vaccination. The chain couples TRBV28 to TRBJ2-1; no clear D. This chain's CDR3 is CASSSLPNEQFF. For the CDR3, the DNA is TGTGCCAGCAGTTCCCTCCCCAATGAGCAGTTCTTC.